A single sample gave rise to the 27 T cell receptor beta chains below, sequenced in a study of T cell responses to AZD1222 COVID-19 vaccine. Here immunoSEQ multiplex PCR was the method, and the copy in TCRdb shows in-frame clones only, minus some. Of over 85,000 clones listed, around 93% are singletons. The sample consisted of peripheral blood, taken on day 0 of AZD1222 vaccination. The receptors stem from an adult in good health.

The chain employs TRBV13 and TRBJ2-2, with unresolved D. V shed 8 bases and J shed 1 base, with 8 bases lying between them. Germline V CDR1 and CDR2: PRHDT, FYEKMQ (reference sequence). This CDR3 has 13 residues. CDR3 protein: CASDARNTGELFF. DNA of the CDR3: TGTGCCAGCGACGCGAGGAACACCGGGGAGCTGTTTTTT.

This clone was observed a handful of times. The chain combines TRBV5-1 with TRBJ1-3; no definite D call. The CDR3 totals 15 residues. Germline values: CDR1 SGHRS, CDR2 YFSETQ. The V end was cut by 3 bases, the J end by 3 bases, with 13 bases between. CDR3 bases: TGCGCCAGCAGCTCAACCGGAGGCGGTGGAAACACCATATATTTT. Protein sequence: CASSSTGGGGNTIYF.

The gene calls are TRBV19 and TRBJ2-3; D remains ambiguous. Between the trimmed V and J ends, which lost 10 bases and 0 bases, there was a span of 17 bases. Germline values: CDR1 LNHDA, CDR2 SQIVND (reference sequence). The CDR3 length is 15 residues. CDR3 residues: CATAQMSTSTDTQYF. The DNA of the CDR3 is TGTGCCACTGCGCAGATGAGTACTAGCACAGATACGCAGTATTTT.

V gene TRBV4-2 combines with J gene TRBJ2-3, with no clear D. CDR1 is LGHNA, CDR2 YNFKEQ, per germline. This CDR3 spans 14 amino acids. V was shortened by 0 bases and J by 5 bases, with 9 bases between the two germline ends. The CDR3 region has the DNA TGTGCCAGCAGCCAAGAGGGCTTCAAAGATACGCAGTATTTT. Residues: CASSQEGFKDTQYF.

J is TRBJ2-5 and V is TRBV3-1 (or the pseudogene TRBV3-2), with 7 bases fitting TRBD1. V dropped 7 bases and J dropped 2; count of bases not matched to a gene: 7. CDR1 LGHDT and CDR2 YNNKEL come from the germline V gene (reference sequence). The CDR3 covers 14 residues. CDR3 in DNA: TGTGCCAGCACCGACGACAGGGAACAAGAGACCCAGTACTTC. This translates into CASTDDREQETQYF.

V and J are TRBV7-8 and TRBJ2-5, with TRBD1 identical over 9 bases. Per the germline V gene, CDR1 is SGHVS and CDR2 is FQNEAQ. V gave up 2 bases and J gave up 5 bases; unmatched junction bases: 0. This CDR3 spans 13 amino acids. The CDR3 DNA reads TGTGCCAGCAGCTTAACAGGGGGCGAGACCCAGTACTTC. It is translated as CASSLTGGETQYF.

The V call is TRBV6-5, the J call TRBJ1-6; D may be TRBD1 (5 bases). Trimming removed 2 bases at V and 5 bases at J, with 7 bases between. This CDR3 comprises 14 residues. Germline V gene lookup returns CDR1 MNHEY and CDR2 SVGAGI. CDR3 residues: CASSYLQDNSPLHF. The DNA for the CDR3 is TGTGCCAGCAGTTACCTACAGGATAATTCACCCCTCCACTTT.

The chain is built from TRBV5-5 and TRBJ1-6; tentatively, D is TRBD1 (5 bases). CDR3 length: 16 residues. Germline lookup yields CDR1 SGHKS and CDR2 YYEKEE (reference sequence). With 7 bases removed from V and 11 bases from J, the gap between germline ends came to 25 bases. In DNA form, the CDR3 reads TGTGCCAGCGGGGACCGCGGGACTCGGATTGTGGCACCCCTCCACTTT. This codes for CASGDRGTRIVAPLHF.

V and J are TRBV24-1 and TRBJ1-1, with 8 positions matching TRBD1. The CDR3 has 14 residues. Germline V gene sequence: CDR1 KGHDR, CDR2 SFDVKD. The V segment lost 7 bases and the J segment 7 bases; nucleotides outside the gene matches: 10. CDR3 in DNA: TGTGCCACCAGGGCAGGGGGCATAATTGATGAAGCTTTCTTT. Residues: CATRAGGIIDEAFF.

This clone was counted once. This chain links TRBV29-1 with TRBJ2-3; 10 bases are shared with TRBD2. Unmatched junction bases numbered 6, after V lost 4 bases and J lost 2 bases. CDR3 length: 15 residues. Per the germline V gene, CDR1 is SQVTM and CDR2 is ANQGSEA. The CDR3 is CSVAGLAESTDTQYF. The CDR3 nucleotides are TGCAGCGTTGCTGGACTAGCGGAGTCCACAGATACGCAGTATTTT.

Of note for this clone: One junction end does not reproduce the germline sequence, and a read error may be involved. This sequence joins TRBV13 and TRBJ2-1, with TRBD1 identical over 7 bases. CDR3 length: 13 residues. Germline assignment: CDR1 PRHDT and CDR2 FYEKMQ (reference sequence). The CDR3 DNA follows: TGTGCCAGCAGCCTAGGGACAGACAATGAGCAGTTCTTC. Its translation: CASSLGTDNEQFF.

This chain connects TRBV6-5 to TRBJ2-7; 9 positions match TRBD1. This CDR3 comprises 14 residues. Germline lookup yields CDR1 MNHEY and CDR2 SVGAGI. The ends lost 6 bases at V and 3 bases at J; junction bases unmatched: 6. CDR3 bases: TGTGCCAGCAGACCCGACAGGGGGAGCTACGAGCAGTACTTC. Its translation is CASRPDRGSYEQYF.

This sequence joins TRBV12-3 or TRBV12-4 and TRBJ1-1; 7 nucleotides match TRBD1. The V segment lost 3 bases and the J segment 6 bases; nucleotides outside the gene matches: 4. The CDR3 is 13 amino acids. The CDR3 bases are TGTGCCAGCAGTTTGAGGGGGCCGGCTGAAGCTTTCTTT. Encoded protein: CASSLRGPAEAFF.

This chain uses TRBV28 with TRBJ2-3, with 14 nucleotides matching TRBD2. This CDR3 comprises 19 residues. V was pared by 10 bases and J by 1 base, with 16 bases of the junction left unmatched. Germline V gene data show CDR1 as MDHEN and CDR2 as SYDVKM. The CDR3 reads CATKSPDMGLAGGTDTQYF. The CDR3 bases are TGTGCCACCAAATCGCCCGATATGGGACTAGCGGGGGGCACAGATACGCAGTATTTT.

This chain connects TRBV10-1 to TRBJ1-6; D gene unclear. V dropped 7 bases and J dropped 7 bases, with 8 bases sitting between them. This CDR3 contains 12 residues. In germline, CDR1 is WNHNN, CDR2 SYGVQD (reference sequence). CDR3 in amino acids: CASKVVNSPLHF. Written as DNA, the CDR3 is TGCGCCAGCAAAGTGGTAAATTCACCCCTCCACTTT.

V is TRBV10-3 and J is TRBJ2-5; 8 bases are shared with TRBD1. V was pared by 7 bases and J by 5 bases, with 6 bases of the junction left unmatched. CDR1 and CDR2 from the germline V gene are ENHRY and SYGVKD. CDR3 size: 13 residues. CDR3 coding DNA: TGTGCCATCAAAATCGACAGGGGCGAGACCCAGTACTTC. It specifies CAIKIDRGETQYF.

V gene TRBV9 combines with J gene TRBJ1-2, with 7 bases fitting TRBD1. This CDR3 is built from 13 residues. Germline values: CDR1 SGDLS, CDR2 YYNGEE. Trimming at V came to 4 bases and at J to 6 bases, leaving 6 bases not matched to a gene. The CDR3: CASSRDRVDGYTF. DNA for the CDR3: TGTGCCAGCAGCCGTGACAGGGTGGATGGCTACACCTTC.

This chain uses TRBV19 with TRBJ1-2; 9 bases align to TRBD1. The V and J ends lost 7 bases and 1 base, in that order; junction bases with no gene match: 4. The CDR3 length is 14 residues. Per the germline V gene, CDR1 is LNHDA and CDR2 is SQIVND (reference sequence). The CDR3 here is CASKPDRGNYGYTF. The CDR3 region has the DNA TGTGCCAGTAAACCGGACAGGGGTAACTATGGCTACACCTTC.

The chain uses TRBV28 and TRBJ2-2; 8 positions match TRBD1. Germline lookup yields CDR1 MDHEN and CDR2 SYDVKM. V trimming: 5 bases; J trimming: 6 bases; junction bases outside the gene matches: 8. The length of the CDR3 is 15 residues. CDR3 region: CASSTTGVWAGELFF. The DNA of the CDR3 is TGTGCCAGCAGTACGACAGGGGTATGGGCCGGGGAGCTGTTTTTT.

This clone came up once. CDR3 region: CASRASGTHYGYTF. CDR3 nucleotide sequence: TGTGCCAGTAGGGCCTCGGGGACCCACTATGGCTACACCTTC. The gene calls are TRBV19 and TRBJ1-2; possible D gene TRBD1, 5 bases. Trimming stripped 6 bases from V and 3 bases from J, with 14 bases between. This CDR3 spans 14 amino acids. Germline values: CDR1 LNHDA, CDR2 SQIVND (reference sequence).

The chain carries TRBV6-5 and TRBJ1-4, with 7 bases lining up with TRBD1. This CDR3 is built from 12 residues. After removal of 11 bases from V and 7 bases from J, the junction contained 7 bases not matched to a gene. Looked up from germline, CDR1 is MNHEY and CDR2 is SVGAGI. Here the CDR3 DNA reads TGTGCCGCAGGGGGGGGGTTTGAAAAACTGTTTTTT. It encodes CAAGGGFEKLFF.

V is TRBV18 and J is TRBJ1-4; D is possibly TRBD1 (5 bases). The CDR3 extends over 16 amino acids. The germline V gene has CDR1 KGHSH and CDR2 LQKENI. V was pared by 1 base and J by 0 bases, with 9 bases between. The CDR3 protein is CASSPRKTATNEKLFF. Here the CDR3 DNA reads TGTGCCAGCTCACCACGTAAGACAGCAACTAATGAAAAACTGTTTTTT.

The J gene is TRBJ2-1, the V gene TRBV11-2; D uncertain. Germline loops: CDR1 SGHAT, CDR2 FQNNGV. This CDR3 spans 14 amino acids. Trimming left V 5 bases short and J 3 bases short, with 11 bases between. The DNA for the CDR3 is TGTGCCAGCAGCCTCCGACGGCTCTACAATGAGCAGTTCTTC. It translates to CASSLRRLYNEQFF.

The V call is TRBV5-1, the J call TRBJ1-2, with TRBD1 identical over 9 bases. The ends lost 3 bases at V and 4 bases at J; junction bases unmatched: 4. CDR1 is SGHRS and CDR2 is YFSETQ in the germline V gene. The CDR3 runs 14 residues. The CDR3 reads CASSSDRGVYGYTF. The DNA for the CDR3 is TGCGCCAGCAGCTCGGACAGGGGAGTCTATGGCTACACCTTC.

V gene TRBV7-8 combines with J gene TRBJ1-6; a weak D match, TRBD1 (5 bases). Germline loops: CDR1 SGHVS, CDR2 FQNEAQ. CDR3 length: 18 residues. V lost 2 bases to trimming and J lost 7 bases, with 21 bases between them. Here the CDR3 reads CASSLFPPGSGGNSPLHF. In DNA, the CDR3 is TGTGCCAGCAGCTTATTTCCTCCAGGGTCCGGGGGGAATTCACCCCTCCACTTT.

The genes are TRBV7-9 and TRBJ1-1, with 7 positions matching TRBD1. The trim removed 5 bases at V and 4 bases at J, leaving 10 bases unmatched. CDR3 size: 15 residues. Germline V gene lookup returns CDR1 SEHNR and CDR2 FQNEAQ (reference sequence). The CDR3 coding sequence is TGTGCCAGCAGCCCCCAGACAGGGACCAGCACTGAAGCTTTCTTT. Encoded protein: CASSPQTGTSTEAFF.

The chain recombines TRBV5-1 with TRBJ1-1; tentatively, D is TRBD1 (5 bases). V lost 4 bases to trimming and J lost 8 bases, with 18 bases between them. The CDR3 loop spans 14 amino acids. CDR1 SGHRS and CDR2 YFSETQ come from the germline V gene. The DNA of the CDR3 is TGCGCCAGCAGCCCGGGGGGTAGCGCGATCGAAGCTTTCTTT. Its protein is CASSPGGSAIEAFF.